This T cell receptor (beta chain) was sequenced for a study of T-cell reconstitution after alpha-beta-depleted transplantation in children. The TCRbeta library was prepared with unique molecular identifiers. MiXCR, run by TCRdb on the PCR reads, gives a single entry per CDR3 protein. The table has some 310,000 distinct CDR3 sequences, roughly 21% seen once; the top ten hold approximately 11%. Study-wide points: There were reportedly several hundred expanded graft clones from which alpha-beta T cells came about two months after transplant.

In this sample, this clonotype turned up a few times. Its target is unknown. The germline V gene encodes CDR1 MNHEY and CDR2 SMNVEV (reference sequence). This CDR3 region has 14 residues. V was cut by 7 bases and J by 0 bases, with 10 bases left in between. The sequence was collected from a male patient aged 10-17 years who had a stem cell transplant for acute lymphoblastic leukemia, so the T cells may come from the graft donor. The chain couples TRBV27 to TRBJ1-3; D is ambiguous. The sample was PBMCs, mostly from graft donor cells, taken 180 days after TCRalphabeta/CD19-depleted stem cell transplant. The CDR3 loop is CASKEGNSGNTIYF. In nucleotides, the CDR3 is TGTGCCAGCAAGGAAGGGAACTCTGGAAACACCATATATTTT.